One sample yielded the 20 T cell receptor beta chains listed below, sequenced in a study of tumor and adjacent non-tumor tissue in lung cancer. Three rounds of nested PCR, following a modified ARM-PCR protocol, produced the TCRbeta library. In TCRdb, the multiplex PCR reads were re-called with MiXCR into one record per CDR3 protein. This repertoire shows about 200,000 distinct CDR3 sequences, less than 80% found once; its top ten account for approximately 25%. The template was RNA from unsorted bulk tissue. The material sequenced was lung tumor tissue. These receptor sequences come from a man in his sixties with non-small cell lung cancer.

As to this clonotype: The conserved phenylalanine or tryptophan is not found at the CDR3 terminus, so this likely reflects a read error. The J gene is TRBJ2-6, the V gene TRBV29-1; D remains unclear. The CDR3 runs 16 residues. Germline assignment: CDR1 SQVTM and CDR2 ANQGSEA. With 4 bases removed from V and 1 base from J, the gap between germline ends came to 14 bases. CDR3 residues: CSVGTYNSSGANVLTL. CDR3 nucleotides: TGCAGCGTTGGAACATACAACTCTTCTGGGGCCAACGTCCTGACTCTC.

Comments on this clonotype: Germline and junction disagree at one end, which may indicate a read error. The chain joins TRBV7-8 to TRBJ2-3, with unresolved D. This CDR3 has 14 amino acids. Germline V gives CDR1 SGHVS, CDR2 FQNEAQ. CDR3 nucleotide sequence: TGTGTCAGCAGCTTAACGATGCCCACAGATACGCAGTATTTT. Translating gives CVSSLTMPTDTQYF.

This clonotype has at least ten counts. This rearrangement joins TRBV11-1 to TRBJ2-3, with 8 bases lining up with TRBD2. This CDR3 has 17 residues. From germline, CDR1 is SGHAT and CDR2 FQDESV (reference sequence). V gave up 5 bases and J gave up 2 bases; unmatched junction bases: 12. The CDR3 nucleotides read TGTGCCAGCAGCCCAAGGGCGGCGCGGGGGGCCACAGATACGCAGTATTTT. Its translation is CASSPRAARGATDTQYF.

The CDR3 DNA sequence: TGCAGTGCTAGAGATCATCGGGGGACTAGCGACTACGAGCAGTACTTC. Protein product: CSARDHRGTSDYEQYF. This chain joins TRBV20-1 and TRBJ2-7; 10 bases agree with TRBD2. The germline V gene encodes CDR1 DFQATT and CDR2 SNEGSKA (reference sequence). The CDR3 is 16 amino acids. The V and J ends lost 0 bases and 3 bases, in that order; junction bases with no gene match: 8.

As for this clonotype: A junction end diverges from the germline sequence, so it may reflect a read error. The rearrangement joins TRBV29-1 to TRBJ1-5; 12 nucleotides line up with TRBD1. This CDR3 contains 15 residues. CDR1 and CDR2 (germline): SQVTM, ANQGSEA. The CDR3: CSAATGTGGAEPLHF. In DNA form, the CDR3 reads TGTAGCGCTGCAACCGGGACAGGGGGCGCGGAGCCCCTGCATTTT.

On this clonotype itself: A much bigger clone sits one base away, suggesting this may be a read error. This chain links TRBV7-9 with TRBJ1-1; D remains unclear. The length of the CDR3 is 14 residues. Germline V gene data show CDR1 as SEHNR and CDR2 as FQNEAQ (reference sequence). V was shortened by 4 bases and J by 0 bases, with 9 bases between the two germline ends. CDR3: CASSYSNMNTEAFF. The CDR3 DNA is TGTGCCAGCAGCTATAGCAATATGAACACTGAAGCTTTCTTT.

About this clonotype itself: This clone may be a read error of a much larger clone one base away. The CDR3 DNA follows: TGTGCCAGCGCCCTTGAGGTGAACACTGAAGCTTTCTTT. Its translation: CASALEVNTEAFF. The J gene is TRBJ1-1, the V gene TRBV12-3 or TRBV12-4, with D unresolved. CDR3 length: 13 residues. The germline V and J ends were trimmed by 8 bases and 0 bases, with 10 bases remaining between them.

Note on this clonotype: Because the CDR3 is missing its conserved closing phenylalanine or tryptophan, this is likely a read error. The chain combines TRBV5-1 with TRBJ2-7, with D tentatively TRBD1 (6 bases). Trimming shortened V by 0 bases and J by 4 bases, and 11 bases separated the two germline ends. Germline V CDR1 and CDR2: SGHRS, YFSETQ. The CDR3 sequence is 14 residues long. The CDR3 nucleotides read TGCGCCAGCAGCTTGGACAGGGAACTATACGAGCAGTACTTA. As protein: CASSLDRELYEQYL.

As regards this clonotype: A clone one base away is much larger, so this may be a read error. The limits of the CDR3 on the DNA are not certain, so only TCRdb's listed CDR3 is given. The chain carries TRBV20-1 and TRBJ2-6. Per germline, CDR1 DFQATT and CDR2 SNEGSKA (reference sequence). 14 amino acids form the CDR3, both terminal residues included. CDR3 in amino acids: CSALVGAGANVLIF.

On this clonotype: At one end, the junction sequence differs from germline, possibly due to a read error. The chain couples TRBV4-1 to TRBJ1-4, with D unresolved. There are 16 residues in the CDR3. Germline values: CDR1 MGHRA, CDR2 YSYEKL. CDR3: CASSQDIRVANEKLFF. For the CDR3, the DNA is TGCGCCAGCAGTCAAGATATACGGGTCGCTAATGAAAAACTGTTTTTT.

With respect to this clonotype: At one end the junction does not follow the germline gene, possibly because of a read error. J is TRBJ2-1 and V is TRBV29-1, with TRBD2 matching over 9 bases. The CDR3 has 15 residues. Germline V lookup: CDR1 SQVTM, CDR2 ANQGSEA. CDR3 loop: CSVAGTSTSYNEQFF. In DNA form, the CDR3 reads TGCAGCGTAGCCGGGACTAGCACCTCCTACAATGAACAGTTCTTC.

The V call is TRBV6-2 or TRBV6-3, the J call TRBJ2-3; D assignment may be TRBD1 or TRBD2 (6 bases each). Germline V lookup: CDR1 MNHEY, CDR2 SVGEGT. Trimming shortened V by 7 bases and J by 4 bases, and 12 bases separated the two germline ends. The length of the CDR3 is 13 residues. The DNA for the CDR3 is TGTGCCAGCACCGACAGGAGGGCAGATACGCAGTATTTT. Amino acid sequence: CASTDRRADTQYF.

As concerns this clonotype: A read error may be the cause here, since a much bigger clone is one base away. The rearrangement uses TRBV20-1 and TRBJ2-5; weak D call: TRBD2 (6 bases). The CDR3 sequence is 12 residues long. CDR1 DFQATT and CDR2 SNEGSKA come from the germline V gene (reference sequence). The V gene lost 7 bases and the J gene lost 14 bases, with 23 bases spanning the gap. In DNA form, the CDR3 reads TGCAGTGTCATTCTAAATTTAGCGGACCTTTACTTC. It yields the protein CSVILNLADLYF.

The V and J genes are TRBV20-1 and TRBJ1-1; D unclear. Looked up from germline, CDR1 is DFQATT and CDR2 is SNEGSKA (reference sequence). This CDR3 region has 12 residues. V was clipped by 3 bases and J by 12 bases, with 17 bases between them. The CDR3 spells CSASAVELRTFF. The DNA for the CDR3 is TGCAGTGCTAGTGCCGTAGAACTGAGGACTTTCTTT.

V is TRBV20-1 and J is TRBJ1-5, with D possibly matching TRBD1 (5 bases). Per germline, CDR1 DFQATT and CDR2 SNEGSKA (reference sequence). This CDR3 spans 12 amino acids. The CDR3 loop reads CRTRVRGQPQHF. For the CDR3, the DNA is TGCCGTACTAGAGTCCGGGGGCAGCCCCAGCATTTT.

The chain carries TRBV20-1 and TRBJ1-2, with D perhaps matching TRBD1 (5 bases). Germline CDR1 DFQATT, CDR2 SNEGSKA (reference sequence). This CDR3 is built from 13 residues. Deletions cut 7 bases from V and 4 bases from J, with 16 bases between. The CDR3, as DNA: TGCAGTGTTAGTATGGGGCTAGGCTATGGCTACACCTTC. The encoded protein is CSVSMGLGYGYTF.

The rearrangement joins TRBV4-3 to TRBJ1-1; D not certain. Germline lookup yields CDR1 LGHNA and CDR2 YSLEER. The CDR3 is 17 amino acids. The V end was cut by 9 bases, the J end by 4 bases, with 27 bases between. The DNA for the CDR3 is TGCGCCAGTATCCAAGACGTTCCCGGCAGTTCGGGCACTGAAGCTTTCTTT. Translated: CASIQDVPGSSGTEAFF.

The chain is built from TRBV12-3 or TRBV12-4 and TRBJ2-2, with TRBD1 matching over 7 bases. Trimming cost V 6 bases and J 12 bases; bases outside gene matches: 13. The CDR3 has 14 amino acids. The CDR3 DNA reads TGTGCCAGCAGCCCGACAGGGAACACCGGCAAGCTGTTTTTT. Its translation: CASSPTGNTGKLFF.

Worth noting for this clonotype: The junction does not match germline at one end; this may be a read error. The chain joins TRBV4-2 to TRBJ2-5; possibly TRBD2 for D (7 bases). The CDR3 contains 17 residues. The germline V gene has CDR1 LGHNA and CDR2 YNFKEQ. In DNA, the CDR3 is TGTGCCAGCAGCCAGGGGACTAACGGGGGCCTGGGGGAGACCCAGCACTTC. It is translated as CASSQGTNGGLGETQHF.

For this clonotype: At one of its ends the junction is not consistent with the germline gene, which may arise from a read error. V gene TRBV11-2 combines with J gene TRBJ2-6, with D tentatively TRBD1 or TRBD2 (5 bases each). Germline CDR1 and CDR2: SGHAT and FQNNGV. This CDR3 has 14 amino acids. CDR3 sequence reads: CTSGPISGANILTF. Here the CDR3 DNA reads TGTACAAGCGGTCCTATCTCTGGGGCCAACATCCTGACTTTC.